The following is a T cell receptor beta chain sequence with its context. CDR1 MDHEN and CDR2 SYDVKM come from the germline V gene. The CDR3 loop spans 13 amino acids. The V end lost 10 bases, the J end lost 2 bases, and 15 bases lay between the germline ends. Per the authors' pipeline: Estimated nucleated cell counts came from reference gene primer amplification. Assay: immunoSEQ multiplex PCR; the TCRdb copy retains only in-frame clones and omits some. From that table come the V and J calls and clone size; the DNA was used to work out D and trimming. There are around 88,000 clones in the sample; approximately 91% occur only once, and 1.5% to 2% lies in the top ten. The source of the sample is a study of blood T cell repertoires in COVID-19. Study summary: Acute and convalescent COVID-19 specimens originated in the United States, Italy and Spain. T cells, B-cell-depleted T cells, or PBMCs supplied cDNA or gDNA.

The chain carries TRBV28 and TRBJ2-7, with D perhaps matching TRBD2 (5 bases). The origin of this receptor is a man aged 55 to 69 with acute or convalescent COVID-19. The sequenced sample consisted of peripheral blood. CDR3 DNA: TGTGCCACCTACGAGCGAGGGACCTACGAGCAGTACTTC. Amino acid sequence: CATYERGTYEQYF.